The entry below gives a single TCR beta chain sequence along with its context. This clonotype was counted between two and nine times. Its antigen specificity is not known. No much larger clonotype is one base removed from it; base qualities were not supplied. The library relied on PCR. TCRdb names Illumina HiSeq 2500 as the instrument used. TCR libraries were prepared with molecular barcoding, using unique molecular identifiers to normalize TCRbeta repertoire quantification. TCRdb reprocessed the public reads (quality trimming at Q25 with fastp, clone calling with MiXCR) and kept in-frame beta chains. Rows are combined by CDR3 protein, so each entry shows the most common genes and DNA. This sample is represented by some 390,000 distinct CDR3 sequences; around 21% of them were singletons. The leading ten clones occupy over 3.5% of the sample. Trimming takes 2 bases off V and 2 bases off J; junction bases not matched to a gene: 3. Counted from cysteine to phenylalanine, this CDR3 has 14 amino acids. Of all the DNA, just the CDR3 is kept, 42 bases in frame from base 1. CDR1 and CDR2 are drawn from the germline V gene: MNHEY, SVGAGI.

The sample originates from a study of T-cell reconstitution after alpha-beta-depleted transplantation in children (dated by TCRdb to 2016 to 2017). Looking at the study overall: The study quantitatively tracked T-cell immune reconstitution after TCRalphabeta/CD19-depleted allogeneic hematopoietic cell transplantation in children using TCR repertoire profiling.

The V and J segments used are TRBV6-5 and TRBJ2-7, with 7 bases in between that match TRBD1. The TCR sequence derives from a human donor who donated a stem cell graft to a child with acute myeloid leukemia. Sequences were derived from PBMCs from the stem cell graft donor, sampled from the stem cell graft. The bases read TGTGCCAGCAGTTACCGGGACAGCCCCTACGAGCAGTACTTC. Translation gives CASSYRDSPYEQYF.